The present TCR beta chain was sequenced within a study of T cell repertoires in cytomegalovirus infection. Study findings and constraints: It was HLA-C-restricted CMV-specific TCR beta clonotypes that dominated the response ex vivo.

This clonotype was detected many times. The antigen is undetermined. The CDR3 has 18 amino acids. In germline, CDR1 is SGHVS, CDR2 FQNEAQ. The V gene end was trimmed by 6 bases and the J gene end by 0 bases; junction bases not matched to a gene: 12. TCRdb itself ran the reads through MiXCR, one entry per CDR3 protein. The sample lists around 110,000 distinct CDR3 sequences; 10% were seen once. Sequencing was performed on PBMCs, sequenced either directly or after in vitro stimulation (not recorded which). The chain couples TRBV7-8 to TRBJ1-1; the match to TRBD1 covers 11 bases. The source is a human donor in good health (CMV status not recorded). Some clones in this sample may be carry-over from other donors' samples. DNA for the CDR3: TGTGCCAGCAGTAGTCGGGACAGGGGGTCCAATATGAACACTGAAGCTTTCTTT. Translated, it gives CASSSRDRGSNMNTEAFF. Filled out from reference TRBV7-8 and TRBJ1-1, the complete variable domain reads GAGVSQSPRYKVAKRGQDVALRCDPISGHVSLFWYQQALGQGPEFLTYFQNEAQLDKSGLPSDRFFAERPEGSVSTLKIQRTQQEDSAVYLCASSSRDRGSNMNTEAFFGQGTRLTVV.